The rows below give T cell receptor beta chains drawn from one sample of a study of blood T cells in healthy people across ages. TCRdb reprocessed the 5' RACE reads via MiXCR and lists one record per CDR3 protein. The data show 1.5 million or so distinct CDR3 sequences, with approximately 42% seen just once and approximately 4.1% held by the top ten. The specimen sequenced was blood. These receptors came from a woman between 18 and 29 years old in good health. The CDR3 runs from the conserved cysteine through the conserved F or W. D genes are given only for firm matches. Size tells how often a clone was seen (once, few, many) or the class of an expanded clone, and some rows leave it out.

len	d_gene	j_gene	v_gene	abundance	CDR3aa	CDR3nt
14	-	TRBJ2-7	TRBV6-2/TRBV6-3	-	CASSRRDTYNEQYF	TGTGCCAGCAGTCGCCGGGACACTTACAATGAGCAGTACTTC
14	TRBD2	TRBJ2-1	TRBV29-1	few	CSVEGLARANEQFF	TGCAGCGTGGAGGGACTAGCGAGGGCCAATGAGCAGTTCTTC
16	-	TRBJ2-3	TRBV11-2	few	CASSARWAAGTDTQYF	TGTGCCAGCAGCGCCCGTTGGGCGGCCGGCACAGATACGCAGTATTTT
13	TRBD1	TRBJ1-1	TRBV7-9	few	CASSAGGPTEAFF	TGTGCCAGCAGCGCAGGGGGCCCCACTGAAGCTTTCTTT
15	TRBD2	TRBJ2-1	TRBV29-1	once	CSIDGGGKTYNEQFF	TGCAGCATCGATGGGGGGGGGAAGACCTACAATGAGCAGTTCTTC
16	TRBD1	TRBJ2-7	TRBV4-1	-	CASSQVKGQGFYEQYF	TGCGCCAGCAGCCAAGTAAAGGGACAGGGATTTTACGAGCAGTACTTC
15	TRBD1	TRBJ2-4	TRBV6-1	-	CASSVLTGDKNIQYF	TGTGCCAGCAGTGTCCTGACAGGGGACAAAAACATTCAGTACTTC
17	TRBD2	TRBJ2-1	TRBV27	-	CASSFGAGAYSYNEQFF	TGTGCCAGCAGTTTCGGAGCGGGGGCTTACTCCTACAATGAGCAGTTCTTC
10	TRBD1	TRBJ1-2	TRBV6-6	few	CGTGERGYTF	TGTGGGACAGGGGAAAGGGGCTACACCTTC
15	-	TRBJ1-1	TRBV4-3	few	CASSQDMGLYTEAFF	TGCGCCAGCAGCCAAGATATGGGGCTATACACTGAAGCTTTCTTT
15	TRBD1	TRBJ2-7	TRBV10-2	few	CASRLRTGSSYEQYF	TGCGCCAGCAGATTACGGACAGGGAGCTCCTACGAGCAGTACTTC
11	-	TRBJ2-7	TRBV6-2/TRBV6-3	-	CASSYRASQYF	TGTGCCAGCAGTTACCGGGCTTCTCAGTACTTC
14	-	TRBJ1-2	TRBV6-1	-	CASSEALGSYGYTF	TGTGCCAGCAGTGAAGCGCTGGGTTCTTATGGCTACACCTTC
15	-	TRBJ2-1	TRBV11-2	-	CASSTPQGKYNEQFF	TGTGCCAGCAGCACTCCACAGGGTAAATACAATGAGCAGTTCTTC
13	TRBD1	TRBJ2-3	TRBV10-3	-	CAIGDRNTDTQYF	TGTGCCATCGGGGACAGGAACACAGATACGCAGTATTTT
15	-	TRBJ1-6	TRBV21-1	-	CASSKGSGAHSPLHF	TGTGCCAGCAGCAAAGGTTCAGGCGCTCATTCACCCCTCCACTTT
14	-	TRBJ2-1	TRBV12-3/TRBV12-4	many	CASSFGWAVRGQFF	TGTGCCAGCAGTTTCGGGTGGGCGGTCCGTGGGCAGTTCTTC
13	-	TRBJ2-1	TRBV27	once	CASKSWVYNEQFF	TGTGCCAGCAAGAGTTGGGTTTACAATGAGCAGTTCTTC
14	-	TRBJ2-7	TRBV28	-	CASSLPRPYNEQYF	TGTGCCAGCAGTTTACCCCGTCCCTACAATGAGCAGTACTTC
13	-	TRBJ1-6	TRBV27	-	CASQSLANSPLHF	TGTGCCAGCCAAAGCCTAGCGAATTCACCCCTCCACTTT
13	-	TRBJ2-1	TRBV27	-	CASSVRGPYEQFF	TGTGCCAGCAGTGTAAGGGGACCCTACGAGCAGTTCTTC
13	-	TRBJ2-1	TRBV7-2	few	CASSYRRYNEQFF	TGTGCCAGCAGCTACCGACGTTACAATGAGCAGTTCTTC
12	-	TRBJ1-2	TRBV29-1	few	CSVVDSGYGYTF	TGCAGCGTGGTTGACAGCGGGTATGGCTACACCTTC